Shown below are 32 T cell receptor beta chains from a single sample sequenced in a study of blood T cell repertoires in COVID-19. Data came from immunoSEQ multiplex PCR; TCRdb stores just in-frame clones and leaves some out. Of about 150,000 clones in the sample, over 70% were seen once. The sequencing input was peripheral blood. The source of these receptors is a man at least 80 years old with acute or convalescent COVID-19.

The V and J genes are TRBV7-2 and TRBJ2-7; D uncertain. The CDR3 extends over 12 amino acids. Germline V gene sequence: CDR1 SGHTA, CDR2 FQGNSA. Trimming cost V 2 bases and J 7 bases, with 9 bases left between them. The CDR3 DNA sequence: TGTGCCAGCAGCTTACTCGCCGGGGAGCAGTACTTC. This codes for CASSLLAGEQYF.

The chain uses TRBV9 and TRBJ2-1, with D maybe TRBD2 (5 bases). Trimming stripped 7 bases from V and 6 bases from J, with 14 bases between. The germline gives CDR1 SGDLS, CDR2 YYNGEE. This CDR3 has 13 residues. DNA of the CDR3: TGTGCCAGCGCAAAACAAGGGAGCAATGAGCAGTTCTTC. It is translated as CASAKQGSNEQFF.

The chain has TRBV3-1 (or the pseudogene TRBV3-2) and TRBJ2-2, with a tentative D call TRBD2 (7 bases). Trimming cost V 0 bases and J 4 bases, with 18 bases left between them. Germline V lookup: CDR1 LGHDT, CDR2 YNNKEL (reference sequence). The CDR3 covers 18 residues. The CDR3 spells CASSQDALGGGLTGELFF. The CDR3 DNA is TGTGCCAGCAGCCAAGACGCCTTGGGAGGGGGGCTCACCGGGGAGCTGTTTTTT.

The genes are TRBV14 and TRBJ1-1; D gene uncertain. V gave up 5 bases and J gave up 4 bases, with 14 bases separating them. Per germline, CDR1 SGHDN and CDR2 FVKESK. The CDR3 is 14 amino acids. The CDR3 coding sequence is TGTGCCAGCAGCTCGTTCGGGTCGGGCACTGAAGCTTTCTTT. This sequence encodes CASSSFGSGTEAFF.

The CDR3 loop is CAWRLINEQFF. The CDR3, as DNA: TGTGCCTGGAGACTTATCAATGAGCAGTTCTTC. The chain is built from TRBV30 and TRBJ2-1; D is undetermined. V lost 3 bases, J lost 6 bases, and 6 bases lay in between. Looked up from germline, CDR1 is GTSNPN and CDR2 is SVGIG (reference sequence). This CDR3 is built from 11 residues.

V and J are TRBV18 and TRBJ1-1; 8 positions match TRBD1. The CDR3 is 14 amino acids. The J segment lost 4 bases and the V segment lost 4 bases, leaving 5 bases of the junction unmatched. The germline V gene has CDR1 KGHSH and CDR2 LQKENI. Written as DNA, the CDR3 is TGTGCCAGCTCACAGGACAGGGCAGCCACTGAAGCTTTCTTT. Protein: CASSQDRAATEAFF.

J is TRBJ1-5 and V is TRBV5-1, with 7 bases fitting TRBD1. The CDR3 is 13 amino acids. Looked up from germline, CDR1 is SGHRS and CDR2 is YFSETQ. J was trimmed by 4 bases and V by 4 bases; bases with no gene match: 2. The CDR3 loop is CASSTGVNQPQHF. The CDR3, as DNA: TGCGCCAGCAGCACAGGGGTGAATCAGCCCCAGCATTTT. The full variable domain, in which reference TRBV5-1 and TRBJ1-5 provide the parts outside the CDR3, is KAGVTQTPRYLIKTRGQQVTLSCSPISGHRSVSWYQQTPGQGLQFLFEYFSETQRNKGNFPGRFSGRQFSNSRSEMNVSTLELGDSALYLCASSTGVNQPQHFGDGTRLSIL.

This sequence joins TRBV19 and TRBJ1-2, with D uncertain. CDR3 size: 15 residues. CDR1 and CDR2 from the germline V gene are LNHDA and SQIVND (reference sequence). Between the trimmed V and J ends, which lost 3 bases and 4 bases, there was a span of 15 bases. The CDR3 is CASSIMRHDFYGYTF. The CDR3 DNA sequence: TGTGCCAGTAGTATCATGAGACATGATTTCTATGGCTACACCTTC. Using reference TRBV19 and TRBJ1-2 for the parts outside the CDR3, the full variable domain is DGGITQSPKYLFRKEGQNVTLSCEQNLNHDAMYWYRQDPGQGLRLIYYSQIVNDFQKGDIAEGYSVSREKKESFPLTVTSAQKNPTAFYLCASSIMRHDFYGYTFGSGTRLTVV.

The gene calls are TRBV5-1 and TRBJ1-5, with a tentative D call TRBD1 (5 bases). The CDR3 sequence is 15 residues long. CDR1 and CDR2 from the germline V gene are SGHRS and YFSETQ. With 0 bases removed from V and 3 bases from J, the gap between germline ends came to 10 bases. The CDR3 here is CASSLVAGNNQPQHF. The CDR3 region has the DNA TGCGCCAGCAGCTTGGTAGCAGGGAACAATCAGCCCCAGCATTTT.

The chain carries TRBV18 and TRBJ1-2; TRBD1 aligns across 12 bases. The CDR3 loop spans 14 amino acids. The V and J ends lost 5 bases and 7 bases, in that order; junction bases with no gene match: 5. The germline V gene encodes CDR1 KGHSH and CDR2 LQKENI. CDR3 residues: CASSRDRGQVGYTF. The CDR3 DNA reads TGTGCCAGCTCAAGGGACAGGGGGCAGGTTGGCTACACCTTC.

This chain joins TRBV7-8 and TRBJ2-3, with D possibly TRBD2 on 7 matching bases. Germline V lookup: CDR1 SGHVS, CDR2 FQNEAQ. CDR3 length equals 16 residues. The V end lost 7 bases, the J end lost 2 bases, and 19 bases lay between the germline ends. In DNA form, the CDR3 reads TGTGCCAGCAACGATAGGGGGGGGAAAGACACAGATACGCAGTATTTT. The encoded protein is CASNDRGGKDTDTQYF.

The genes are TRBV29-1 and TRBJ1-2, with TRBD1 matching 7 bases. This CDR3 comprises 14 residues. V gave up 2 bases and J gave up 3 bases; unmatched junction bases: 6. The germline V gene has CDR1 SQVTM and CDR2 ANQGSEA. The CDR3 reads CSVESGGKDYGYTF. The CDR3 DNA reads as TGCAGCGTTGAATCAGGGGGTAAGGACTATGGCTACACCTTC.

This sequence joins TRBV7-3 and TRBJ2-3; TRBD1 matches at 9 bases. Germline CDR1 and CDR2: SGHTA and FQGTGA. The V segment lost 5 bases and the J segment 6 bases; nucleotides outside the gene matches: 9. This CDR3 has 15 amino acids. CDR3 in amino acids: CASSKEQGAWDTQYF. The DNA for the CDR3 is TGTGCCAGCAGCAAAGAACAGGGGGCGTGGGATACGCAGTATTTT.

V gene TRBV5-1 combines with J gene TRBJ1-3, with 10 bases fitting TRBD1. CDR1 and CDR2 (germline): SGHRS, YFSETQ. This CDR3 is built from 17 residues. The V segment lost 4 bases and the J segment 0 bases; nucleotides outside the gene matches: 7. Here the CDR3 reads CASSPTGGSVSGNTIYF. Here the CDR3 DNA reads TGCGCCAGCAGCCCGACAGGGGGCAGCGTCTCTGGAAACACCATATATTTT.

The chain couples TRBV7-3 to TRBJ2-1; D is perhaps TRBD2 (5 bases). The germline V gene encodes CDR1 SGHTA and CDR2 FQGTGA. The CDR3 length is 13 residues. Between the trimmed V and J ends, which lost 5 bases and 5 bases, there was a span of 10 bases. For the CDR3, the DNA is TGTGCCAGCAGCCTCGACTACGACAATGAGCAGTTCTTC. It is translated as CASSLDYDNEQFF.

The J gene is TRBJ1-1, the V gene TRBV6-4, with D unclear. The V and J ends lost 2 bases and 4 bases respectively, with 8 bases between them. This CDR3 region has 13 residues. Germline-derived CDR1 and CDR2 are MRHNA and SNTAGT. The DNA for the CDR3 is TGTGCCAGCAGTGACCAAGCGGTCACTGAAGCTTTCTTT. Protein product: CASSDQAVTEAFF.

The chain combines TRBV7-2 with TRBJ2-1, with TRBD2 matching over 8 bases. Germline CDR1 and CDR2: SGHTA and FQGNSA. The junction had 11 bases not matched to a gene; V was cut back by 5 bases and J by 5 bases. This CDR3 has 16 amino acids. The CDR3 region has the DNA TGTGCCAGCAGCCTAAATAGCGGGAACAGAAACAATGAGCAGTTCTTC. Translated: CASSLNSGNRNNEQFF.

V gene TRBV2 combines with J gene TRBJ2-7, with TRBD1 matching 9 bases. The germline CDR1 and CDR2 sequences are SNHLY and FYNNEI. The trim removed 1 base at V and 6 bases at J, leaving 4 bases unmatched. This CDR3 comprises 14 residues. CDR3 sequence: CASSEEGTGLEQYF. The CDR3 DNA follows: TGTGCCAGCAGTGAAGAGGGGACAGGGCTCGAGCAGTACTTC.

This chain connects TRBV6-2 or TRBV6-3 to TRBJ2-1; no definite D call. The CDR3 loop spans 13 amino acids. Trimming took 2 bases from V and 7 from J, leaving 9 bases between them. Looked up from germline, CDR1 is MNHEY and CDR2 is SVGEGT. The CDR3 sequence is CASSYRDINEQFF. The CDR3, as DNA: TGTGCCAGCAGTTACCGCGACATAAATGAGCAGTTCTTC.

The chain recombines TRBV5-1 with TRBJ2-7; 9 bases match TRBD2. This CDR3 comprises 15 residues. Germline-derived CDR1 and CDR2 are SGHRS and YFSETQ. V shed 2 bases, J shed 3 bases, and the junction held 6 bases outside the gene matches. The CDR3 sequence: CASSFRTSVSYEQYF. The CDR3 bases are TGCGCCAGCAGCTTTAGGACTAGCGTCAGCTACGAGCAGTACTTC.

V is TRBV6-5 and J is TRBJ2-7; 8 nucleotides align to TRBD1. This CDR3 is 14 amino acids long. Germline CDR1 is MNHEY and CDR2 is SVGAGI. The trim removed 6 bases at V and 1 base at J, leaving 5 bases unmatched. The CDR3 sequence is CASRGTGKSYEQYF. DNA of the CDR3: TGTGCCAGCAGAGGGACAGGAAAGTCCTACGAGCAGTACTTC.

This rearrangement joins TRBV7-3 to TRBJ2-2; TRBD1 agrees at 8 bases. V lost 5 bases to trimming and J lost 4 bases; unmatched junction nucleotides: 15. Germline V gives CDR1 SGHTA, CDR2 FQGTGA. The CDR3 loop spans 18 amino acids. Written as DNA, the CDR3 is TGTGCCAGCAGCACGATACCCTTGCCAGGGGGCGGCACCGGGGAGCTGTTTTTT. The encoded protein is CASSTIPLPGGGTGELFF.

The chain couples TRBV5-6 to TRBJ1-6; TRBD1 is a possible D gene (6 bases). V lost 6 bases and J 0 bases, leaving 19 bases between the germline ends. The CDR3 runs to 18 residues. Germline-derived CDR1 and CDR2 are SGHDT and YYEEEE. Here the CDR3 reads CASTNLGGASSYNSPLHF. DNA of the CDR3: TGTGCCAGCACCAATTTAGGGGGAGCCAGCTCCTATAATTCACCCCTCCACTTT.

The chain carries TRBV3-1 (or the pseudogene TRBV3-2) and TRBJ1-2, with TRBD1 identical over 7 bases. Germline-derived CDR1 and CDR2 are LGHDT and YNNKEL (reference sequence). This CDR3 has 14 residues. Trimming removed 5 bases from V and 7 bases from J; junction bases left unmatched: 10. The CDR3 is CASSGQDYRGGYTF. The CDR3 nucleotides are TGTGCCAGCAGCGGACAGGATTATCGTGGTGGCTACACCTTC.

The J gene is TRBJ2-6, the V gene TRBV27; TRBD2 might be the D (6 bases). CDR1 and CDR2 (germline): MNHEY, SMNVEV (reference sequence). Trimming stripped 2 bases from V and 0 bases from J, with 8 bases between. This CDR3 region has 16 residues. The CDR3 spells CASSLRRGSGANVLTF. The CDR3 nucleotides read TGTGCCAGCAGTTTAAGGCGGGGCTCTGGGGCCAACGTCCTGACTTTC.

The CDR3 sequence is CASSLSSNEQFF. In nucleotides, the CDR3 is TGCGCCAGCAGCTTGTCTAGTAATGAGCAGTTCTTC. The chain couples TRBV5-1 to TRBJ2-1; the D is unclear. This CDR3 is built from 12 residues. Trimming took off 1 base at V and 7 bases at J, with 6 bases between the two ends. The germline gives CDR1 SGHRS, CDR2 YFSETQ.

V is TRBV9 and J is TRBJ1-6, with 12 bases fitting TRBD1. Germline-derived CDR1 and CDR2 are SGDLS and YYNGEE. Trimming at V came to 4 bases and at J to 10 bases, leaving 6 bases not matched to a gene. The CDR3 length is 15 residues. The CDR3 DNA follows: TGTGCCAGCAGCACAACCGGGACAGGGGGCTCACCCCTCCACTTT. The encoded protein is CASSTTGTGGSPLHF.

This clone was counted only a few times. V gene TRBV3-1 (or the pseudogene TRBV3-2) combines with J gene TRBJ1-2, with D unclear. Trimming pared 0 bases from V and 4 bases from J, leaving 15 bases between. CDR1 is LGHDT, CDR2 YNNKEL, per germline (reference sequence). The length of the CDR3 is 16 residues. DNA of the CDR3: TGTGCCAGCAGCCAAGATCGACTTCACCCCCTCTATGGCTACACCTTC. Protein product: CASSQDRLHPLYGYTF.

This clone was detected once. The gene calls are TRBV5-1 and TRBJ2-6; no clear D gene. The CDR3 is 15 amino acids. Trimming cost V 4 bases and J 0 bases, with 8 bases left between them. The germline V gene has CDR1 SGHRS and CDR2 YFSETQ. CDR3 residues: CASSPGDSGANVLTF. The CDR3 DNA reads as TGCGCCAGCAGCCCCGGTGACTCTGGGGCCAACGTCCTGACTTTC.

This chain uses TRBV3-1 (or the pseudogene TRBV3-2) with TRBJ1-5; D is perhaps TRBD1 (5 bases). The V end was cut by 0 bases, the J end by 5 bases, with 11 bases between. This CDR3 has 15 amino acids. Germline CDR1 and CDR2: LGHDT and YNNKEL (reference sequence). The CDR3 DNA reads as TGTGCCAGCAGCCAAGATGGGCAGGGTTATCAGCCCCAGCATTTT. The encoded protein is CASSQDGQGYQPQHF.

The CDR3 nucleotides read TGTGCCAGCAGCTATTTTTCAGGGGGCTCGACAGATACGCAGTATTTT. Translated: CASSYFSGGSTDTQYF. The chain links TRBV11-2 to TRBJ2-3; 8 bases agree with TRBD1. The CDR3 has 16 amino acids. The V segment lost 4 bases and the J segment 3 bases; nucleotides outside the gene matches: 9. Germline CDR1 SGHAT, CDR2 FQNNGV.

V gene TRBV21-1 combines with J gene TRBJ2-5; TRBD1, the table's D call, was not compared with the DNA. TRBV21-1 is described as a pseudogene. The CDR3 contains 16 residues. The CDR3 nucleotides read TGTGCCAGCAGGGGGAGCAAGGGACAGAAAAAAGAGACCCAGTACTTC. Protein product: CASRGSKGQKKETQYF.